The TCR beta chain under discussion was sequenced for a study of blood T cell repertoires in COVID-19. Sequenced by immunoSEQ multiplex PCR; TCRdb stores in-frame clones only, minus some. This table holds 200,000 to 250,000 clones, 82% found once. V gave up 2 bases and J gave up 3 bases, with 8 bases separating them. Germline V gene data show CDR1 as SNHLY and CDR2 as FYNNEI. This CDR3 is built from 14 residues. This clonotype originated in a woman aged 70-85 years with COVID-19, enrolled during active disease. The sequenced sample consisted of peripheral blood. J is TRBJ2-1 and V is TRBV2, with D tentatively TRBD1 (6 bases). The CDR3 DNA reads as TGTGCCAGCAGTGAACAGGGGAGCTACAATGAGCAGTTCTTC. Its protein product is CASSEQGSYNEQFF.